This T cell receptor beta chain was recorded in a study of T-cell memory formation after mild COVID-19. Study overall: The two donors had largely donor-specific TCR clusters. General study points: Those CD4+ clones that contracted were mainly in CM and EM (CD8+ ones in EMRA). Day 15 to 85 contracting clones showed balanced CD4/CD8; day 15 to 37 expanders favored CD4+. Pre-infection memory harbored some responding clones, suggesting cross-reactive memory joined.

With respect to this clonotype: Antigen unknown.

From the 5' RACE reads, TCRdb called clonotypes with MiXCR, one entry per CDR3 protein. Of 98,000 or so distinct CDR3 sequences listed, about 18% are singletons. Between the trimmed V and J ends, which lost 0 bases and 4 bases, there was a span of 6 bases. Per germline, CDR1 LGHNA and CDR2 YNFKEQ. The CDR3 totals 14 residues. The TCR comes from a man between 18 and 35 years old who had mild COVID-19 (a few samples of this study predate the infection). Cell type and time point are not known. V and J are TRBV4-2 and TRBJ1-4; D gene uncertain. Sequencing used PBMCs or a T cell subset sorted from them (not recorded which). The CDR3 bases are TGTGCCAGCAGCCAAGATGCGATTAATGAAAAACTGTTTTTT. It codes for CASSQDAINEKLFF.